The present entry profiles one T cell receptor (beta chain) with its context. It has no known antigen specificity. Base qualities are missing; no much larger clone stands one base away. This sample stems from a study of long-term antiretroviral therapy in people with HIV (dated by TCRdb to the early 2020s). Some background on the complete study: The earliest samples were collected roughly a decade before the 2015 WHO recommendation for immediate ART, at a time when ART was usually postponed until CD4 counts fell. A total of over 150 cryopreserved PBMC samples came from a few dozen adults with confirmed HIV infection and were collected serially over a mean of about six years (range 1-12). No cross-contamination during QIAcube processing was seen in test extractions of a monoclonal T-cell line run alongside approximately 36 polyclonal samples. Eleven of the 30 participants with HIV were female. A retrospective serial study tested whether ART initiation and durable HIV suppression were associated with changes in peripheral blood TRB repertoire composition and diversity.

To be included, a participant needed at least one PBMC sample from before ART initiation plus at least two post-ART samples. Every participant with HIV received treatment in the United States of America. Before DNA extraction, cryopreserved samples of roughly 0.9-10 million PBMC were thawed and then washed. At the time of the earliest PBMC sample, participants with HIV were aged between about 20 and 54 years. Per participant, PBMC samples came from 1-4 timepoints prior to ART initiation and 2-8 timepoints following ART initiation, for a median of 7 samples. Serial HIV viral load, CD4+ T-cell count, ART history and demographic data were obtained for every participant. A Qiagen kit on a QIAcube was used to extract genomic DNA from unsorted PBMC, with samples processed in batches of 12. Sequencing of the TRB variable region was done with the immunoSEQ hsTCRB v3.0 assay at survey level resolution. TRB sequencing targeted a depth of about 40,000-50,000 T-cell genomes per sample. Pooled TRB libraries were sequenced on an Illumina MiSeq with a v3 150-cycle kit. The authors' analysis ran thus. Repertoire analysis was performed in R inside a reproducible Nextflow workflow that covered QC, data transformation and analysis. LymphoSeq2, an R package for AIRR-Seq data exploration, was used to implement custom analyses. After excluding several samples that yielded fewer than 5000 total TRB sequences, 188 HIV repertoires remained for analysis. Among the 180 to 200 HIV repertoires that were kept, under 60 were collected before ART initiation and roughly 130 were collected after ART initiation. Repertoires were downsampled to 5000 TRB nucleotide sequences, with summary statistics averaged over 100 downsampling iterations. TRB sequences were retained for analysis only if CDR3 regions of at least seven amino acids were present. Diversity was assessed using a clonality score derived from Shannon entropy and using the Gini coefficient. Repertoire networks linked the top 5000 CDR3 amino acid sequences whenever two sequences differed by an edit distance of one. For TRB CDR3 amino acid sequences, antigen specificity groups and MHC restriction were predicted with GLIPH2. CDR3 amino acid sequences were matched against VDJdb and McPAS-TCR to flag known CMV, EBV, HIV or tissue antigen associations. Pre-ART, post-ART and control groups were compared with Wilcoxon signed-rank tests and Holm-Bonferroni correction. The clones in this table, taken by TCRdb from immuneACCESS, are in-frame only. Not every clone is retained; where verified, under half of the shortfall comes from an unresolved V gene, and the cause of the rest is unknown. V and J calls and clone size are as listed in that table; D and trimming were resolved from the DNA. The sample table records 30,000 to 40,000 clones; 94% of these occur just once. Approximately 3.7% of the sample goes to the ten largest clones.

The paper as a whole reports these results and caveats: Because PBMC availability was limited, only the TCR beta chain was sequenced, with no alpha chain pairing. Inferences about post-ART repertoire changes were limited because no data were available on ART adherence, viral resistance or therapy changes. Narrower CDR3 length ranges were observed in HIV repertoires than in controls, and an antigen-experienced repertoire with only a slight naive shift after ART was suggested by the network structure. Unsorted PBMC were profiled instead of sorted CD4+ and CD8+ T cells because pre-ART samples had limited cell numbers. Expanded TRB clones identified before ART initiation dominated the repertoire across all time points, though the dominance fluctuated and decreased in many PLHIV after ART. Samples dated from about 2003 to 2018, and the ART regimens used may be less effective than current ones. ART initiation was associated with a significant increase in TRB diversity, but diversity stayed significantly below transplant donor controls even after long-term ART.

The germline V and J ends show losses of 4 bases and 6 bases respectively, and no gene match explains 5 bases of the junction. The CDR3 covers 15 residues, taking in both the cysteine and the phenylalanine. Here the CDR3 DNA is all that survives: 45 bases in frame from base 1. For CDR1 and CDR2, the germline V gene lists MGHRA and YSYEKL. The sequenced sample was unsorted PBMCs, obtained around 5.5 years after starting antiretroviral therapy. This TCR derives from a woman aged 45-59 years with HIV. This receptor chain uses TRBV4-1 and TRBJ2-3, with 12 junctional bases fitting TRBD2. At the DNA level, the sequence is TGCGCCAGCAGCCCGACTAGCGGGGGCGGGGATACGCAGTATTTT. This translates into CASSPTSGGGDTQYF.